This TCR beta chain was sequenced in a study of beta chain features in type 1 diabetes. Whole-study context: Investigators examined some 100 million sorted cells across all samples. Broader study findings: In the patient group, naive, central memory and Treg TCRB repertoires seemed more alike than in the healthy donor group. Overrepresentation of cells with high TCR expression could result from cDNA sequencing.

Post-sort purity exceeded 95% for all sorted populations. The authors reverse transcribed all of the isolated RNA, so sequencing captured expressed TCRB transcripts. This table comes from immunoSEQ multiplex PCR, and its TCRdb copy is limited to in-frame clones, with some not included. Among 680,000 or so clones listed, roughly a sixth were seen once. This clone was seen a few times. Its antigen is as yet unknown. Other nucleotide sequences in the sample specify the same CDR3. CDR3 length: 11 residues. Germline V lookup: CDR1 DFQATT, CDR2 SNEGSKA (reference sequence). Trimming removed 3 bases from V and 5 bases from J, with 7 bases in between.

The sequenced sample was naive CD4+ T cells from blood. The origin of this receptor is a man aged 18 to 29 in good health. V gene TRBV20-1 combines with J gene TRBJ1-1; D gene uncertain. CDR3 loop: CSARGSTEAFF. The CDR3 nucleotides are TGCAGTGCTAGGGGGTCGACTGAAGCTTTCTTT.